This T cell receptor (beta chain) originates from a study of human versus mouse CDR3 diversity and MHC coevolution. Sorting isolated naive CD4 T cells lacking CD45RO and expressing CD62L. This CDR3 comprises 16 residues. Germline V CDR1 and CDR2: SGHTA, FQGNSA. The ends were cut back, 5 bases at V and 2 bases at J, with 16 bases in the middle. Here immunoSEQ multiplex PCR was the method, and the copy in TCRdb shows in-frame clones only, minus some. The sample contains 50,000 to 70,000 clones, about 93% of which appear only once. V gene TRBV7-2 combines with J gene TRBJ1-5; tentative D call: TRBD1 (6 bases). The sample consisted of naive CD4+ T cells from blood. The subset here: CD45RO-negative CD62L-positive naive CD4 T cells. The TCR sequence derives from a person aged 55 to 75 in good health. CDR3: CASSPTPGAGNQPQHF. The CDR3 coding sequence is TGTGCCAGCAGCCCAACCCCAGGGGCGGGCAATCAGCCCCAGCATTTT.